This T cell receptor beta chain was recovered during a study of regulatory T cells in long-lasting Graves disease. Broader study findings: Possibly, accuracy suffered from the small sample size. Persistent disease preferred TRBV28, TRBJ1-2 and TRBJ2-5; new disease, TRBV20-1 and TRBJ2-1.

This clonotype was recorded many times. Its antigen remains unidentified. The germline V gene encodes CDR1 SGHTA and CDR2 FQGTGA. V gave up 5 bases and J gave up 4 bases; unmatched junction bases: 7. The CDR3 runs 15 residues. Time point specified: newly diagnosed GD, antithyroid drugs for less than 3 months. Extracted RNA from PBMCs served as the source of the TCR library. CDR3 regions were amplified by Arm-PCR using iRepertoire HTBI primers to build TCR beta libraries. TCRdb reprocessed the multiplex PCR reads with MiXCR, giving one entry per CDR3 protein. The repertoire holds about 440,000 distinct CDR3 sequences, with about 16% as singletons. This sample also belongs to another study, concerning T cells in Graves' hyperthyroidism and ophthalmopathy. That work adds: A model built on 13 V-J features separated ophthalmopathy from stable hyperthyroidism.

This chain connects TRBV7-3 to TRBJ2-5; TRBD2 aligns across 10 bases. This receptor was taken from a woman aged 30 to 39 with Graves disease. The sample here was peripheral blood mononuclear cells (PBMCs), taken at new diagnosis, from a patient treated with antithyroid drugs. CDR3 in DNA: TGTGCCAGCAGCCGTCGGACTAGCGGTAGAGAGACCCAGTACTTC. Its protein is CASSRRTSGRETQYF.